The rows below give T cell receptor beta chains drawn from one sample of a study of shared clonotypes between healthy human individuals. Assay used: immunoSEQ multiplex PCR; TCRdb lists only in-frame clones, some missing. The sample holds about 1.9 million clones, 93% seen once. The source material was naive CD8+ T cells from PBMCs. The receptor set was obtained from a man aged 18 to 30 in good health. Some clones in this sample may be carry-over from other donors' samples. The CDR3 runs from the conserved cysteine through the conserved F or W. Fields, in order: D gene, J gene, clone size, V gene, CDR3 length, CDR3 DNA, CDR3 protein. The D gene is left open where the match is weak. Expanded clones get a size class; other rows say once, few or many, or leave the size out.

>NA|TRBJ2-7|NA|TRBV4-2|15
TGTGCCAGCAGCCAGATCGACAGGCTCTCCTACGAGCAGTACTTC
CASSQIDRLSYEQYF
>NA|TRBJ1-2|NA|TRBV5-8|13
TGTGCCAGCAGCTCCAAAGCTGCTTATGGCTACACCTTC
CASSSKAAYGYTF
>NA|TRBJ1-5|once|TRBV27|13
TGTGCCAGCAGCAGGACAGTTTTAGGTACCCAGCATTTT
CASSRTVLGTQHF
>TRBD2|TRBJ2-7|NA|TRBV11-2|17
TGTGCCAGCAGCCGAAGTCAGGTACTAGCGGGAGCGGGAGAGCAGTACTTC
CASSRSQVLAGAGEQYF
>NA|TRBJ1-1|NA|TRBV5-6|12
TGTGCCAGCAGCGCATACTACGCTGAAGCTTTCTTT
CASSAYYAEAFF
>NA|TRBJ2-7|NA|TRBV29-1|13
TGCAGCGCAACAGGGGGGGCCTCCTACGAGCAGTACTTC
CSATGGASYEQYF
>NA|TRBJ1-1|NA|TRBV27|14
TGTGCCAGCAGTTTATTGGGAGGCTTCACTGAAGCTTTCTTT
CASSLLGGFTEAFF
>NA|TRBJ1-2|NA|TRBV30|12
TGTGCCTGGAGGACGTACTGGGGTGGCTACACCTTC
CAWRTYWGGYTF
>NA|TRBJ2-3|NA|TRBV6-1|16
TGTGCCAGCAGTGAACTCCCTGCAGGGGGCACAGATACGCAGTATTTT
CASSELPAGGTDTQYF
>NA|TRBJ2-2|NA|TRBV19|14
TGTGCCAGTAGTATAGTTTCGGGGACCGGGGAGCTGTTTTTT
CASSIVSGTGELFF
>NA|TRBJ1-3|NA|TRBV2|15
TGTGCCAGCAGGGAGACAGCCTACTCTGGAAACACCATATATTTT
CASRETAYSGNTIYF
>NA|TRBJ1-2|NA|TRBV9|15
TGTGCCAGCAGCGTAGAACCAGCCTCGAACTATGGCTACACCTTC
CASSVEPASNYGYTF
>TRBD2|TRBJ2-1|NA|TRBV2|15
TGTGCCAGCGTGGGACTAGCGGGAGGAGCTCTTGAGCAGTTCTTC
CASVGLAGGALEQFF
>NA|TRBJ1-3|NA|TRBV6-1|14
TGTGCCAGCAGTGGATGGCAGGAGAGGAACACCATATATTTT
CASSGWQERNTIYF
>TRBD1|TRBJ2-1|NA|TRBV7-9|15
TGTGCCAGCAGCTTTAGACAGGGTTACCACAATGAGCAGTTCTTC
CASSFRQGYHNEQFF
>NA|TRBJ1-1|NA|TRBV6-5|14
TGTGCCAGCAGTTACTCGAACGTGGGCACTGAAGCTTTCTTT
CASSYSNVGTEAFF
>NA|TRBJ2-3|NA|TRBV5-8|12
TGTGCCAGCAGCGTGGGAACAGATACGCAGTATTTT
CASSVGTDTQYF
>TRBD1|TRBJ1-4|NA|TRBV19|15
TGTGCCAGTAGTGACAGGGACGGGACTAATGAAAAACTGTTTTTT
CASSDRDGTNEKLFF
>NA|TRBJ2-7|NA|TRBV4-3|18
TGCGCCAGCAGCCAGGGCCTACACCCGGGAGAGCCGCCCTACGAGCAGTACTTC
CASSQGLHPGEPPYEQYF
>NA|TRBJ1-6|NA|TRBV5-1|13
TGCGCCAGCAGCTCGGACGCCAATTCACCCCTCCACTTT
CASSSDANSPLHF
>NA|TRBJ1-5|NA|TRBV29-1|12
TGCAGCACGTCAACAGGGACTCAGCCCCAGCATTTT
CSTSTGTQPQHF
>NA|TRBJ2-7|once|TRBV11-2|18
TGTGCCAGCAGCTTAAGAAGGGGGAGGGCGCCCAAAGTTGGGGAGCAGTACTTC
CASSLRRGRAPKVGEQYF
>NA|TRBJ2-7|NA|TRBV29-1|12
TGCAGCGCCGACAGGGAGGGGTACGAGCAGTACTTC
CSADREGYEQYF
>NA|TRBJ2-5|NA|TRBV29-1|12
TGCAGCGTTCCCGGCACCCAAGAGACCCAGTACTTC
CSVPGTQETQYF
>TRBD1|TRBJ2-7|NA|TRBV30|14
TGTGCCTGGAGGGTAGGACAGGGTACCTACGAGCAGTACTTC
CAWRVGQGTYEQYF
>NA|TRBJ2-1|NA|TRBV11-2|16
TGTGCCAGCAGCTTAGTCGGCGGGGGCCTTTACAATGAGCAGTTCTTC
CASSLVGGGLYNEQFF
>NA|TRBJ2-2|NA|TRBV10-2|17
TGCGCCGGACAGAAGAGTAGCGGGTCTCTGGGGACCGGGGAGCTGTTTTTT
CAGQKSSGSLGTGELFF
>TRBD1|TRBJ2-1|once|TRBV5-1|20
TGCGCCAGCAGCTTCGCCCGAACCGGGACAGGGGACCGAAGGGGCAATGAGCAGTTCTTC
CASSFARTGTGDRRGNEQFF
>NA|TRBJ1-4|NA|TRBV11-2|15
TGTGCCAGCAGCTCTTCCAGGGGAAGCGTTGAAAAACTGTTTTTT
CASSSSRGSVEKLFF
>NA|TRBJ2-3|NA|TRBV27|13
TGTGCCAGCAGTTTATATCAAGCAGATACGCAGTATTTT
CASSLYQADTQYF
>NA|TRBJ1-2|NA|TRBV29-1|14
TGCAGCGTCTTAGGACAGAGCCTTAACTATGGCTACACCTTC
CSVLGQSLNYGYTF
>TRBD1|TRBJ1-2|NA|TRBV7-3|16
TGTGCCAGCAGCTTAAGGGACAGGGGGCGCAGATATGGCTACACCTTC
CASSLRDRGRRYGYTF
>TRBD1|TRBJ2-7|NA|TRBV7-7|15
TGTGCCAGCAGCCCCGGACAGGCTGGGGACTACGAGCAGTACTTC
CASSPGQAGDYEQYF
>NA|TRBJ2-5|NA|TRBV13|15
TGTGCCAGCAGCTTAGAGGGGGACCACCAAGAGACCCAGTACTTC
CASSLEGDHQETQYF
>NA|TRBJ2-7|once|TRBV11-2|13
TGTGCCAGCAGCGGAGACAGATCTACGAGCCTCTGCTTC
CASSGDRSTSLCF
>TRBD1|TRBJ1-2|NA|TRBV5-4|16
TGTGCCAGCAGCGCGAACCGGGACAGGGGTATCTATGGCTACACCTTC
CASSANRDRGIYGYTF
>NA|TRBJ1-5|few|TRBV27|14
TGTGCCAGCAGTCCTATGGGACTCTCCCAGCCCCAGCATTTT
CASSPMGLSQPQHF
>TRBD2|TRBJ2-3|NA|TRBV7-9|16
TGTGCCAGCAGCTTAGATGAGCGGGAGGTATCAGATACGCAGTATTTT
CASSLDEREVSDTQYF
>TRBD1|TRBJ1-1|NA|TRBV19|15
TGTGCCAGTAGTATAGTAGACAGGGGAGATGTCGAAGCTTTCTTT
CASSIVDRGDVEAFF
>NA|TRBJ1-1|NA|TRBV7-9|12
TGTGCCAGCAGCTTATCGTCTCTTGAAGCTTTCTTT
CASSLSSLEAFF
>TRBD2|TRBJ2-1|NA|TRBV28|16
TGTGCCAGCAGTTTCCCCACTAGCGGGGGGTACAATGAGCAGTTCTTC
CASSFPTSGGYNEQFF
>NA|TRBJ1-5|NA|TRBV5-8|13
TGTGCCAGCAGCTCAGTAGCCAATCAGCCCCAGCATTTT
CASSSVANQPQHF